One TCR beta chain is described in this entry. Some clones are missing from TCRdb's copy, which holds only in-frame ones; the method was immunoSEQ multiplex PCR. The top ten clones hold about 0.71% of a sample with approximately 14,000 clones, more than 90% of them seen once. This specimen belongs to a study of graft-versus-host responses after intestinal transplantation. About the study: Multivisceral, liver-intestinal, or isolated intestinal grafts went to recipients. Once they had received anti-thymocyte globulin induction, all recipients took tacrolimus and steroids for about three years.

Germline V gene sequence: CDR1 SEHNR, CDR2 FQNEAQ (reference sequence). The CDR3 length is 16 residues. V gave up 2 bases and J gave up 7 bases; unmatched junction bases: 8. This clonotype was obtained from a human patient who received an intestinal transplant, so some T cells may come from the graft donor. The chain recombines TRBV7-9 with TRBJ2-7, with TRBD2 matching over 13 bases. This sample comprised PBMCs, obtained 9 days after transplant. The CDR3 spells CASSLYGGLAGLEQYF. Here the CDR3 DNA reads TGTGCCAGCAGCTTATATGGGGGACTAGCGGGATTAGAGCAGTACTTC.